This entry concerns a single T cell receptor (beta chain). The antigen is undetermined. The donors were in the approximately 120-subject validation cohort; that cohort was separate from the approximately 700-subject first cohort. The germline V gene has CDR1 MNHNY and CDR2 SVGAGI (reference sequence). V dropped 7 bases and J dropped 1 base, with 16 bases sitting between them. The CDR3 has 15 residues. These data originate in a study of cytomegalovirus exposure and HLA in healthy donors. Turning to the study itself: The same platform used for the 500 to 850 first-cohort repertoires was also used for the 120 or so validation repertoires, as a later analysis reported.

Broader study findings: Among TCR beta chains, those listed as cytomegalovirus-associated numbered 164.

Only in-frame clones appear in the TCRdb table, and some are missing; sequencing was by immunoSEQ multiplex PCR. The sample carries around 100,000 clones, around 85% recorded once. This clonotype was obtained from a man aged 18-30 years in good health and CMV-seropositive. The chain has TRBV6-6 and TRBJ2-5; D may be TRBD2 (6 bases). The sequencing input was PBMCs. CDR3 sequence: CASNPGTSGQETQYF. The CDR3 coding sequence is TGTGCCAGCAACCCCGGGACTTCCGGCCAAGAGACCCAGTACTTC.